One and the same sample provided the 11 T cell receptor beta chains below, sequenced in a study of shared clonotypes between healthy human individuals. Produced via immunoSEQ multiplex PCR; TCRdb's table is partial and in-frame only. The table lists about 1.1 million clones, around 78% of them singletons, with 0.5% to 0.6% in the top ten. The source material was memory CD4+ T cells from PBMCs. Subset specified: CD45RA-negative fraction. Receptor source: a man between 18 and 29 years old in good health. Some clones in this sample may be carry-over from other donors' samples.

This chain links TRBV5-1 with TRBJ2-7; 7 bases match TRBD1. Germline V gene sequence: CDR1 SGHRS, CDR2 YFSETQ. V was pared by 0 bases and J by 3 bases, with 3 bases of the junction left unmatched. CDR3 length: 14 residues. As DNA, the CDR3 is TGCGCCAGCAGCTTGGGGGACAGCCTCTACGAGCAGTACTTC. It yields the protein CASSLGDSLYEQYF.

This clone appeared once. V gene TRBV4-3 combines with J gene TRBJ1-4; D is undetermined. The length of the CDR3 is 16 residues. Trimming pared 0 bases from V and 0 bases from J, leaving 8 bases between. Per germline, CDR1 LGHNA and CDR2 YSLEER. The CDR3 nucleotides are TGCGCCAGCAGCCAAGATTTACCCGCAACTAATGAAAAACTGTTTTTT. Its translation is CASSQDLPATNEKLFF.

This sequence joins TRBV7-9 and TRBJ2-3, with TRBD1 identical over 7 bases. The CDR3 length is 14 residues. Germline V gene lookup returns CDR1 SEHNR and CDR2 FQNEAQ (reference sequence). Trimming removed 4 bases from V and 1 base from J; junction bases left unmatched: 2. The CDR3 DNA reads TGTGCCAGCAGCTCTGGGACAGGCACAGATACGCAGTATTTT. It translates to CASSSGTGTDTQYF.

The chain combines TRBV7-8 with TRBJ2-1; 13 bases agree with TRBD2. The CDR3 covers 15 residues. CDR1 is SGHVS, CDR2 FQNEAQ, per germline. V lost 5 bases to trimming and J lost 6 bases; unmatched junction nucleotides: 4. The CDR3 nucleotides read TGTGCCAGCAGCCGGGGACTAGCGGGAATCAATGAGCAGTTCTTC. As protein: CASSRGLAGINEQFF.

This clone was counted between two and nine times. Other DNA variants within this sample encode the same CDR3. The genes are TRBV18 and TRBJ2-7, with no clear D. CDR1 and CDR2 from the germline V gene are KGHSH and LQKENI. CDR3 length: 15 residues. V shed 3 bases and J shed 0 bases, with 12 bases lying between them. The CDR3 bases are TGTGCCAGCTCACCGCCCCCCCCGGCCTCCTACGAGCAGTACTTC. Residues: CASSPPPPASYEQYF.

The rearrangement uses TRBV15 and TRBJ2-1, with no clear D. The CDR3 is made up of 14 amino acids. CDR1 is LNHNV and CDR2 is YYDKDF in the germline V gene (reference sequence). Trimming shortened V by 1 base and J by 7 bases, and 11 bases separated the two germline ends. The CDR3 protein is CATSRGLLSNEQFF. The CDR3 coding sequence is TGTGCCACCAGCAGAGGGCTACTCAGTAATGAGCAGTTCTTC.

V gene TRBV11-3 combines with J gene TRBJ2-3, with TRBD1 matching over 9 bases. This CDR3 comprises 15 residues. From germline, CDR1 is SGHNT and CDR2 YENEEA. J lost 6 bases, V lost 3 bases, and 7 bases had no gene match. The CDR3 here is CASSFGTGKFDTQYF. In nucleotides, the CDR3 is TGTGCCAGCAGCTTCGGGACAGGGAAGTTTGATACGCAGTATTTT.

The chain joins TRBV10-3 to TRBJ1-1; D gene uncertain. CDR1 and CDR2 from the germline V gene are ENHRY and SYGVKD. The CDR3 runs 11 residues. Deletions cut 0 bases from V and 10 bases from J, with 6 bases between. The CDR3: CAISESGRAFF. DNA for the CDR3: TGTGCCATCAGTGAGTCGGGTCGAGCTTTCTTT.

In DNA, the CDR3 is TGTGCCAGCAGTGTCGGGGGTTTGGGCACTGAAGCTTTCTTT. Its protein is CASSVGGLGTEAFF. The chain combines TRBV9 with TRBJ1-1; maybe TRBD1 (5 bases). Trimming removed 5 bases at V and 4 bases at J, with 15 bases between. Per the germline V gene, CDR1 is SGDLS and CDR2 is YYNGEE. The CDR3 length is 14 residues.

On this clone itself: Other DNA sequences from this sample encode an identical CDR3 as well. The chain uses TRBV7-8 and TRBJ1-1; D gene ambiguous. CDR3 length: 13 residues. The V and J ends lost 5 bases and 1 base respectively, with 8 bases between them. Germline CDR1 is SGHVS and CDR2 is FQNEAQ. The DNA for the CDR3 is TGTGCCAGCAGCCCTCGTCCGAACACTGAAGCTTTCTTT. The encoded protein is CASSPRPNTEAFF.

The chain is built from TRBV5-4 and TRBJ1-1; D is perhaps TRBD1 (5 bases). Trimming took 6 bases from V and 4 from J, leaving 22 bases between them. The germline V gene has CDR1 SGHNT and CDR2 YYREEE (reference sequence). This CDR3 has 16 residues. The CDR3 protein is CASKPGVVGGSTEAFF. The CDR3 DNA reads TGTGCCAGCAAGCCGGGAGTGGTCGGGGGAAGCACTGAAGCTTTCTTT. The full variable domain, completed using reference TRBV5-4 and TRBJ1-1, is ETGVTQSPTHLIKTRGQQVTLRCSSQSGHNTVSWYQQALGQGPQFIFQYYREEENGRGNFPPRFSGLQFPNYSSELNVNALELDDSALYLCASKPGVVGGSTEAFFGQGTRLTVV.